This T cell receptor beta chain was profiled in a study of T cell repertoires in cytomegalovirus infection. MiXCR, applied by TCRdb to the reads, yields one record per CDR3 protein. Of 200,000 or so distinct CDR3 sequences listed, 28% are singletons. Trimming removed 3 bases at V and 3 bases at J, with 9 bases between. This CDR3 region has 14 residues. Per germline, CDR1 SNHLY and CDR2 FYNNEI. This clonotype was detected only a few times. The sequence came from a human donor in good health (CMV status not recorded). Some clones in this sample may be carry-over from other donors' samples. J is TRBJ2-1 and V is TRBV2; D not resolved. Sample: PBMCs. CDR3 sequence reads: CASSDSAFYNEQFF. CDR3 sequence (DNA): TGTGCCAGCAGTGACAGTGCCTTCTACAATGAGCAGTTCTTC. The whole variable domain, filled in from reference TRBV2 and TRBJ2-1, reads EPEVTQTPSHQVTQMGQEVILRCVPISNHLYFYWYRQILGQKVEFLVSFYNNEISEKSEIFDDQFSVERPDGSNFTLKIRSTKLEDSAMYFCASSDSAFYNEQFFGPGTRLTVL.